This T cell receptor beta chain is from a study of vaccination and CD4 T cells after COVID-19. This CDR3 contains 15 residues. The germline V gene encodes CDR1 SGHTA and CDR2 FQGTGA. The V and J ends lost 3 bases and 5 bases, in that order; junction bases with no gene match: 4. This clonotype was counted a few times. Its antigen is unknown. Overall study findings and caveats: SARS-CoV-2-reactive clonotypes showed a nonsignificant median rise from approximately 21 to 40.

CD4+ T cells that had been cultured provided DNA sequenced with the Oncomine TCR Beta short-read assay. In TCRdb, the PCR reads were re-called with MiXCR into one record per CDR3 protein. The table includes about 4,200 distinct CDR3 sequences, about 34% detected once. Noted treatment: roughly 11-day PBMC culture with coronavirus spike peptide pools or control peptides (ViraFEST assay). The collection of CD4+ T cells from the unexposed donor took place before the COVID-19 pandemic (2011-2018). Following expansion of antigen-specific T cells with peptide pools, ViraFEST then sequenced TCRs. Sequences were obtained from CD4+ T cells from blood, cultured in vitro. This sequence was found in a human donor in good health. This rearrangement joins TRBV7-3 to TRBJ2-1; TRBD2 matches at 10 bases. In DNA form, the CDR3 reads TGTGCCAGCAGCTTTCTAGCGGGGGCCAACAATGAGCAGTTCTTC. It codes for CASSFLAGANNEQFF.